The clone carrying this T cell receptor beta chain occurred a few times. Its cognate antigen is unknown. The sample comes from a study of beta chain features in type 1 diabetes. Based on CD45RO/CCR7/CD25/CD127/CD95/CD27, CD4+ regulatory, stem cell-like memory, naive and central memory cells were sorted. Once sorted, every population was more than 98% pure. Study-wide results and caveats: Fewer insertions but more deletions were seen at VDJ junctions in type 1 diabetes patients. Across patients, naive, central memory and Treg TCRB repertoires exhibited apparently greater similarity than was observed across healthy donors.

Isolated RNA was reverse transcribed in full, so expressed TCRB transcripts were sequenced. Some clones are missing from TCRdb's copy, which holds only in-frame ones; the method was immunoSEQ multiplex PCR. This table holds roughly 370,000 clones, 14% found once. Germline V gene lookup returns CDR1 ENHRY and CDR2 SYGVKD. CDR3 length: 16 amino acids. Trimming took off 1 base at V and 0 bases at J, with 11 bases between the two ends. This sequence joins TRBV10-3 and TRBJ2-3; tentative D call: TRBD1 (5 bases). The receptor's source is a man aged 30-40 years in good health. Material: naive CD4+ T cells from blood. CDR3 in amino acids: CAISEFDSGSTDTQYF. In DNA form, the CDR3 reads TGTGCCATCAGTGAGTTTGACAGTGGGAGCACAGATACGCAGTATTTT.